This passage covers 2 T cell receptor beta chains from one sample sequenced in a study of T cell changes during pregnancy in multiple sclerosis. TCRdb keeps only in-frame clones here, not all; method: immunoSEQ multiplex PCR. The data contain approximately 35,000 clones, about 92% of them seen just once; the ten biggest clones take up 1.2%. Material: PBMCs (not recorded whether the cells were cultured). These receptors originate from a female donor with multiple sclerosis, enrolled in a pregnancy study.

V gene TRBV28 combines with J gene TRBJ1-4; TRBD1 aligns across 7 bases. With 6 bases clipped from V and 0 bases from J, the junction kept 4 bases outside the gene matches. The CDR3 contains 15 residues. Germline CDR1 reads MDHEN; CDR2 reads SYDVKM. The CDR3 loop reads CASRRTGATNEKLFF. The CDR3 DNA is TGTGCCAGCAGGCGGACAGGCGCAACTAATGAAAAACTGTTTTTT.

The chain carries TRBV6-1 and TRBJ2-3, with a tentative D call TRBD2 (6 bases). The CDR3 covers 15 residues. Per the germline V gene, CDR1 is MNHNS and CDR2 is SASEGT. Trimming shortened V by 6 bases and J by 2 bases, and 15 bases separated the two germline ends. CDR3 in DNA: TGTGCCAGCAGCGTAACCACGGGGGACACAGATACGCAGTATTTT. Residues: CASSVTTGDTDTQYF.